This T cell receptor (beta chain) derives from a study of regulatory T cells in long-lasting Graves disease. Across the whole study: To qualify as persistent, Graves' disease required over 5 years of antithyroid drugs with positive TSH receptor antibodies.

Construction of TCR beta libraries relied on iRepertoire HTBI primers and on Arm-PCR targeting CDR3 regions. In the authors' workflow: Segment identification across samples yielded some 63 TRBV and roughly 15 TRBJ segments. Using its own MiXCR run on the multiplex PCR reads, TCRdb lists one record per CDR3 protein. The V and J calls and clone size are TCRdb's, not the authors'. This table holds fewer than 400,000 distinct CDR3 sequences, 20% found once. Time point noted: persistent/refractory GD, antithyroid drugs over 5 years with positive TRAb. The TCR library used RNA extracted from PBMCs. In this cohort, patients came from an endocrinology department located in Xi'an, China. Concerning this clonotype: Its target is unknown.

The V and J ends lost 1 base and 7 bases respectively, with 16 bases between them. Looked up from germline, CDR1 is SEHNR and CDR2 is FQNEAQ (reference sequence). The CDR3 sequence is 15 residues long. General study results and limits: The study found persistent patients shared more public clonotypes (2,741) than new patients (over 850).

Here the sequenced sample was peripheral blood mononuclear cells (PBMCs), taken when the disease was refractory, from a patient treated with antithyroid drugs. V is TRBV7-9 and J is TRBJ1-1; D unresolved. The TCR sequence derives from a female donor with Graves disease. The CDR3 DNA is TGTGCCAGCAGCTTAGGTACCGCCGTGGGCAGTGAAGCTTTCTTT. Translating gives CASSLGTAVGSEAFF. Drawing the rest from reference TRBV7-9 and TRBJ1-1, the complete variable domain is DTGVSQNPRHKITKRGQNVTFRCDPISEHNRLYWYRQTLGQGPEFLTYFQNEAQLEKSRLLSDRFSAERPKGSFSTLEIQRTEQGDSAMYLCASSLGTAVGSEAFFGQGTRLTVV.